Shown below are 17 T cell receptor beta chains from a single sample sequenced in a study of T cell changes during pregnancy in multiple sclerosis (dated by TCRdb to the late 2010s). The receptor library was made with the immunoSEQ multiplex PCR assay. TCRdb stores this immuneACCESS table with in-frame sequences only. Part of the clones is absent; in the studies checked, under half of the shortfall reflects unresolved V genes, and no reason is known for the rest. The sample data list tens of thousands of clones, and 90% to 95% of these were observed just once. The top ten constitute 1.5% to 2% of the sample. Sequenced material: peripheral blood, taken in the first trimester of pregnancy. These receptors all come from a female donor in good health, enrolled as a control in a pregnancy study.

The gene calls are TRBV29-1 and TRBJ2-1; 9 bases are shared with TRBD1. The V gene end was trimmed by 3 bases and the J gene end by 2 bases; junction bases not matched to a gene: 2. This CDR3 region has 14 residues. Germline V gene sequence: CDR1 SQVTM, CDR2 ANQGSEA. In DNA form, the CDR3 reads TGCAGCGTTGAGGGACAGGGCGCCTACAATGAGCAGTTCTTC. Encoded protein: CSVEGQGAYNEQFF.

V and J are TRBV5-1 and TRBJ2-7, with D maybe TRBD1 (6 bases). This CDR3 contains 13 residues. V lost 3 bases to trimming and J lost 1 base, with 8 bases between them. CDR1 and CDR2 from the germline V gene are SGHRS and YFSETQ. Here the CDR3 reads CASSSDSSYEQYF. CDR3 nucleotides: TGCGCCAGCAGCTCGGACAGTTCCTACGAGCAGTACTTC. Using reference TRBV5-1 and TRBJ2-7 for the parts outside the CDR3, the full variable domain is KAGVTQTPRYLIKTRGQQVTLSCSPISGHRSVSWYQQTPGQGLQFLFEYFSETQRNKGNFPGRFSGRQFSNSRSEMNVSTLELGDSALYLCASSSDSSYEQYFGPGTRLTVT.

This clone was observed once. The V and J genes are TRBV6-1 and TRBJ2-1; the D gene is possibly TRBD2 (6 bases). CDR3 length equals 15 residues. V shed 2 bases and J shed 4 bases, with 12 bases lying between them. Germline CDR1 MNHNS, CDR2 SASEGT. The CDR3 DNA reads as TGTGCCAGCAGTGAATTCAAGGGAGGTTACAATGAGCAGTTCTTC. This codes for CASSEFKGGYNEQFF.

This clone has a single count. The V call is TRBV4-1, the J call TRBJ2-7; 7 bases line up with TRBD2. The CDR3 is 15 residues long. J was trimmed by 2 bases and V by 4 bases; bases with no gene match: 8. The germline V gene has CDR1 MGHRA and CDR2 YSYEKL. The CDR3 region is CASSPVWGGAYEQYF. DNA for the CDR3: TGCGCCAGCAGCCCCGTTTGGGGGGGTGCCTACGAGCAGTACTTC.

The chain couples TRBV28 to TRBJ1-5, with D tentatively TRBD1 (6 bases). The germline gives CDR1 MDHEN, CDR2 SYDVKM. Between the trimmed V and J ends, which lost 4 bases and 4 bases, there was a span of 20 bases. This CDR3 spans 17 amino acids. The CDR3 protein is CASSYPGDKRWNQPQHF. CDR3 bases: TGTGCCAGCAGTTATCCCGGGGACAAGCGATGGAATCAGCCCCAGCATTTT.

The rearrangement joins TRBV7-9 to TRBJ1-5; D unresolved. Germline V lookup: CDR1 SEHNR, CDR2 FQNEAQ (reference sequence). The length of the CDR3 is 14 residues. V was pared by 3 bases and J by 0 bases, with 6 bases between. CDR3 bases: TGTGCCAGCAGCTTCGAGGATAGCAATCAGCCCCAGCATTTT. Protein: CASSFEDSNQPQHF.

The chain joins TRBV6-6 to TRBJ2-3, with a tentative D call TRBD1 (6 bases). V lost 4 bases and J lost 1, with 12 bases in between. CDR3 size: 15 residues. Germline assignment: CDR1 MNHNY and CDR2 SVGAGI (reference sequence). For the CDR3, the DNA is TGTGCCAGCAGTTTATCCTGGACAGGCACAGATACGCAGTATTTT. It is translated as CASSLSWTGTDTQYF.

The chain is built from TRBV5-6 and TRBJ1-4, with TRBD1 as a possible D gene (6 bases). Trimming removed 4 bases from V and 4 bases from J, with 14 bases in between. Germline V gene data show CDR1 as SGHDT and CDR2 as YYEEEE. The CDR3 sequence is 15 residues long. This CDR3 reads CASSPQTGLNEKLFF. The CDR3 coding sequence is TGTGCCAGCAGCCCACAGACAGGACTTAATGAAAAACTGTTTTTT. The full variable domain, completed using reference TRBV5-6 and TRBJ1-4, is DAGVTQSPTHLIKTRGQQVTLRCSPKSGHDTVSWYQQALGQGPQFIFQYYEEEERQRGNFPDRFSGHQFPNYSSELNVNALLLGDSALYLCASSPQTGLNEKLFFGSGTQLSVL.

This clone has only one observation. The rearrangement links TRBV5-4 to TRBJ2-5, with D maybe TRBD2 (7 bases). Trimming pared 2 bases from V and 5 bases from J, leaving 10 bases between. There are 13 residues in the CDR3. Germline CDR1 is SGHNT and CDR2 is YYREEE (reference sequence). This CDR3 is CASSFRGGETQYF. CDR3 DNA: TGTGCCAGCAGCTTTAGGGGGGGGGAGACCCAGTACTTC.

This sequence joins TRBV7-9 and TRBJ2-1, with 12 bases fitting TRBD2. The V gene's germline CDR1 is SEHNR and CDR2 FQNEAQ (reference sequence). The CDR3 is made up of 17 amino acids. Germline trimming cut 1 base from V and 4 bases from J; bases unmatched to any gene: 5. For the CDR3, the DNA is TGTGCCAGCAGCTTAGGAGGAGGACTAGCGGGATACAATGAGCAGTTCTTC. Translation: CASSLGGGLAGYNEQFF.

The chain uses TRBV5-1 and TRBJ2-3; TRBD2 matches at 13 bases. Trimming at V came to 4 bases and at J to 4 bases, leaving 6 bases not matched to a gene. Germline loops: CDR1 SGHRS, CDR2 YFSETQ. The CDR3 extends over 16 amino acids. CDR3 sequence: CASSPGLAGSPDTQYF. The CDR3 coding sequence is TGCGCCAGCAGCCCGGGACTAGCGGGAAGCCCAGATACGCAGTATTTT.

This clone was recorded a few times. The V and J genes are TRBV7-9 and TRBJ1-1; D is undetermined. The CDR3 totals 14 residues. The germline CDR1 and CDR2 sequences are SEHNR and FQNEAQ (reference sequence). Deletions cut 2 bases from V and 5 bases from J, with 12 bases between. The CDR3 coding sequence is TGTGCCAGCAGCTTAAATCCCCTAGTGACTGAAGCTTTCTTT. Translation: CASSLNPLVTEAFF.

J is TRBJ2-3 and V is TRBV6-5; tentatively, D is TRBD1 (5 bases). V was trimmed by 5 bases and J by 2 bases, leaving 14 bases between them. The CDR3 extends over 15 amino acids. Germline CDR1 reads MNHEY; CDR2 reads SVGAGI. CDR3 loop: CASSPDTTNTDTQYF. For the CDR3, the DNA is TGTGCCAGCAGTCCGGACACAACAAACACAGATACGCAGTATTTT.

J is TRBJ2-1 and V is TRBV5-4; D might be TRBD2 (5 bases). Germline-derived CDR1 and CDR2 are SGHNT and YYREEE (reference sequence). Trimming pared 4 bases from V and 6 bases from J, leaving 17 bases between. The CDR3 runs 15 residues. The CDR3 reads CASSPYPSGSNEQFF. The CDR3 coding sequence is TGTGCCAGCAGCCCATACCCGTCGGGGTCCAATGAGCAGTTCTTC.

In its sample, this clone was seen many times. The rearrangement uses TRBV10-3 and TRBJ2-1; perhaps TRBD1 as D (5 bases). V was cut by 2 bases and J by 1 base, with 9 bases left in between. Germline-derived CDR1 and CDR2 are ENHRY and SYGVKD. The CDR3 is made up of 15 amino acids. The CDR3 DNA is TGTGCCATCAGTGAGGGGGCTAGATCCTACAATGAGCAGTTCTTC. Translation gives CAISEGARSYNEQFF.

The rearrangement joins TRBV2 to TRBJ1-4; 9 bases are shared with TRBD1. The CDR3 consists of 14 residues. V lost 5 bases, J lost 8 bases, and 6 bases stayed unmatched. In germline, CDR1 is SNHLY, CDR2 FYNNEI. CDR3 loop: CASSKQGAEEKLFF. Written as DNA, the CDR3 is TGTGCCAGCAGTAAACAGGGGGCGGAAGAAAAACTGTTTTTT.

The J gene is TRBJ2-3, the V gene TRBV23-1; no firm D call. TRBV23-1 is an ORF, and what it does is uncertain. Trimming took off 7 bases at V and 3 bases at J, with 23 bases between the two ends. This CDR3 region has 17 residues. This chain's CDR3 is CASTRPEDSADTDTQYF. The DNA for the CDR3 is TGCGCCAGCACCCGGCCCGAGGATTCTGCGGATACAGATACGCAGTATTTT.